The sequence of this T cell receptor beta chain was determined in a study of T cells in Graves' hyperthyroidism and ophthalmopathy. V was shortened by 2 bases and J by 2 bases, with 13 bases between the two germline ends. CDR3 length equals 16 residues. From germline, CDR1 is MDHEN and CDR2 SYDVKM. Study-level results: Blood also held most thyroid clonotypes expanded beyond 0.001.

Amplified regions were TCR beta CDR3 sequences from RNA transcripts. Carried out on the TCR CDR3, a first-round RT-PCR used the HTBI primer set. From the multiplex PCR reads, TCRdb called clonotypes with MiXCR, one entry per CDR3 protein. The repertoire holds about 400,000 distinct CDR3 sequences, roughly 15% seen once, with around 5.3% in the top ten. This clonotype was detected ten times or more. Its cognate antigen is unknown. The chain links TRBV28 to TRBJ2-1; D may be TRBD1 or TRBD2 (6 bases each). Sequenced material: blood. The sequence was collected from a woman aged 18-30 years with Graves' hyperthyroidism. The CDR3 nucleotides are TGTGCCAGCAGTTTAAGGGGGGTAGACGCCTACAATGAGCAGTTCTTC. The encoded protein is CASSLRGVDAYNEQFF. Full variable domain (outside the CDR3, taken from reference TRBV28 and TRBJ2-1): DVKVTQSSRYLVKRTGEKVFLECVQDMDHENMFWYRQDPGLGLRLIYFSYDVKMKEKGDIPEGYSVSREKKERFSLILESASTNQTSMYLCASSLRGVDAYNEQFFGPGTRLTVL.